Presented here are 15 T cell receptor beta chains from one specimen sequenced in a study of tumor-infiltrating lymphocytes in primary liver carcinoma. A constant-region primer served to make TCR beta cDNA from around 500 ng total RNA. Three nested multiplex PCR rounds, a slightly modified ARM-PCR, produced the libraries for TCR beta. The two initial PCR rounds, nine to eleven cycles each, used TRBV1-TRBV30 forward and C-beta reverse primers. TCRdb fed the multiplex PCR reads into MiXCR, producing one record per CDR3 protein. The table lists about 100,000 distinct CDR3 sequences, 55% to 70% of them singletons, with just over 9.5% in the top ten. Unsorted bulk tissue of about 20-31 mg yielded co-extracted RNA and DNA. Specimen: liver tumor tissue from sampling region 5. Regarding subset: tumor region T5, tumor centre. The source is a woman aged 55-75 years with primary liver carcinoma and hepatitis B virus infection.

With regard to this clonotype: The junction shows a germline mismatch at one end, possibly a read error. The chain joins TRBV29-1 to TRBJ2-2, with 7 positions matching TRBD1. The germline CDR1 and CDR2 sequences are SQVTM and ANQGSEA. This CDR3 is 16 amino acids long. The CDR3 protein is CSVIQTGTENTGELLF. The CDR3 DNA reads as TGCAGCGTAATCCAAACCGGGACAGAGAACACCGGGGAGCTGTTATTT.

Comment on this clonotype: In this CDR3 the conserved last residue, phenylalanine or tryptophan, is missing, so a read error is likely. The rearrangement joins TRBV6-5 to TRBJ2-3; maybe TRBD1 (5 bases). This CDR3 is built from 13 residues. Germline-derived CDR1 and CDR2 are MNHEY and SVGAGI. The CDR3 loop is CVSTITGTDTQYY. The CDR3 nucleotides read TGTGTCAGCACCATTACAGGAACAGATACGCAGTATTAT.

Concerning this clonotype: Because the CDR3 is missing its conserved closing phenylalanine or tryptophan, this is likely a read error. Because the CDR3's place on the DNA is in doubt, the DNA is left out and the CDR3 is given as listed by TCRdb. V is TRBV12-3 or TRBV12-4 and J is TRBJ1-1; the table's D call of TRBD1 was not tested on the DNA. The CDR3 region is 14 residues in length, termini included. CDR3: CASSLRGRSTEALL.

Comments on this clonotype: The junction and the germline gene differ at one end; a read error may be behind it. The chain joins TRBV6-1 to TRBJ1-4; D is uncertain. The CDR3 length is 11 residues. Germline-derived CDR1 and CDR2 are MNHNS and SASEGT. The CDR3 reads CASSDYHSMLF. CDR3 in DNA: TGTGCCAGCAGTGACTACCATAGCATGCTTTTT.

Regarding this clonotype: Germline is not matched at one junction end, which may reflect a read error. The chain links TRBV29-1 to TRBJ2-7; 9 positions match TRBD1. The germline V gene has CDR1 SQVTM and CDR2 ANQGSEA. CDR3 length: 14 residues. As DNA, the CDR3 is TGCGGCGTCAGAAGGGACAGGGAGGGCTACGAGCAGTACTTC. Protein product: CGVRRDREGYEQYF.

Points on this clonotype: The junction shows a germline mismatch at one end, possibly a read error. CDR3 amino acids: CASSPTQAAVGTDMQYF. The CDR3 coding sequence is TGTGCCAGTAGCCCGACCCAAGCGGCCGTTGGCACAGATATGCAGTATTTT. The J gene is TRBJ2-3, the V gene TRBV11-3, with a possible D match to TRBD2 (5 bases). CDR1 and CDR2 from the germline V gene are SGHNT and YENEEA. The CDR3 contains 17 residues.

With respect to this clonotype: A much larger clonotype is one base distant, so this may be a read error. The CDR3 coding sequence is TGTGCCAGCAGCCCACCCTGTGGGGGTGGGGGCACTGAAGCTTTCTTT. As protein: CASSPPCGGGGTEAFF. J is TRBJ1-1 and V is TRBV6-5; tentative D call: TRBD1 (5 bases). The germline V gene has CDR1 MNHEY and CDR2 SVGAGI. The length of the CDR3 is 16 residues. V shed 6 bases and J shed 4 bases, with 21 bases lying between them.

The chain is built from TRBV5-5 and TRBJ2-1; 9 positions match TRBD1. Germline CDR1 is SGHKS and CDR2 is YYEKEE (reference sequence). The trim removed 4 bases at V and 2 bases at J, leaving 7 bases unmatched. There are 16 residues in the CDR3. CDR3 coding DNA: TGTGCCAGCAGCGCTGGACAGGGGAGGGCCTACAATGAGCAGTTCTTC. It encodes CASSAGQGRAYNEQFF.

This clonotype was counted at least ten times. The chain carries TRBV7-8 and TRBJ2-1; D is tentatively TRBD1 or TRBD2 (5 bases each). This CDR3 comprises 14 residues. Trimming took 4 bases from V and 8 from J, leaving 15 bases between them. Germline CDR1 is SGHVS and CDR2 is FQNEAQ. The CDR3 here is CASSYHRGADEQFF. DNA of the CDR3: TGTGCCAGCAGCTACCACCGGGGCGCGGATGAGCAGTTCTTC.

This clonotype was counted ten times or more. The rearrangement joins TRBV6-5 to TRBJ2-7; unclear D gene. Germline CDR1 is MNHEY and CDR2 is SVGAGI. The V gene lost 0 bases and the J gene lost 7 bases, with 10 bases spanning the gap. CDR3 length: 13 residues. CDR3 sequence (DNA): TGTGCCAGCAGTTACTCGAACCGTAGGGAGCAGTACTTC. This gives the protein CASSYSNRREQYF.

Points on this clonotype: It is unclear where the CDR3 begins or ends on the DNA, so no DNA is shown, and the CDR3 is as TCRdb lists it. The chain links TRBV21-1 to TRBJ1-4. TRBV21-1 is flagged as a pseudogene. The CDR3 length is 16 residues, termini included. CDR3 region: CASSSGVGLGNEKLFF.

A few counts support this clonotype. The V and J genes are TRBV4-1 and TRBJ2-1, with 8 positions matching TRBD1. The CDR3 spans 17 residues. The V and J ends lost 4 bases and 4 bases, in that order; junction bases with no gene match: 12. Per the germline V gene, CDR1 is MGHRA and CDR2 is YSYEKL. Written as DNA, the CDR3 is TGCGCCAGCAGCCTCACGCAGGGGGCTAGGGTATACAATGAGCAGTTCTTC. This translates into CASSLTQGARVYNEQFF.

For this clonotype: One end of the junction is discordant with germline, which a read error may explain. V is TRBV11-2 and J is TRBJ2-2, with D possibly matching TRBD1 (6 bases). CDR1 and CDR2 (germline): SGHAT, FQNNGV. The CDR3 runs to 15 residues. DNA of the CDR3: TGCGCCAGCAGCCCTCCTCAAGGACAGACCGGGGAGCTGTTTTTT. It encodes CASSPPQGQTGELFF.

This clonotype was observed a few times. A much bigger clone sits one base away, suggesting this may be a read error. The chain employs TRBV6-1 and TRBJ2-7, with D tentatively TRBD2 (6 bases). Trimming cost V 6 bases and J 0 bases, with 12 bases left between them. Germline V gene lookup returns CDR1 MNHNS and CDR2 SASEGT. This CDR3 spans 14 amino acids. CDR3 residues: CASRWGDSSYEQYF. CDR3 nucleotide sequence: TGTGCCAGCAGATGGGGGGATAGCTCCTACGAGCAGTACTTC.

With respect to this clonotype: A much larger clone lies one base from this, so it may be a read error. The rearrangement joins TRBV7-8 to TRBJ2-3; TRBD1 might be the D (6 bases). The V and J ends lost 7 bases and 3 bases respectively, with 14 bases between them. The CDR3 runs 14 residues. CDR1 is SGHVS and CDR2 is FQNEAQ in the germline V gene. The CDR3 DNA sequence: TGTGCCAGCAACCCGGGACATTGGACAGATACGCAGTATTTT. It encodes CASNPGHWTDTQYF.